The 10 T cell receptor beta chains presented below share a single source sample, sequenced in a study of T cells after yellow fever vaccination. TCRdb re-analysed the 5' RACE reads in MiXCR, keeping a single row per CDR3 protein. Found here are a few hundred thousand distinct CDR3 sequences, roughly 8.6% of them singletons; the top ten hold approximately 15%. Sequenced material: PBMCs, taken roughly 47 days after the first yellow fever vaccination. These receptors came from a man aged 18 to 35 who received the YFV17D yellow fever vaccine.

This clonotype was seen a few times. The rearrangement links TRBV18 to TRBJ2-7; no definite D call. The germline CDR1 and CDR2 sequences are KGHSH and LQKENI. V lost 0 bases and J lost 0, with 3 bases in between. This CDR3 is built from 13 residues. This CDR3 is CASSPPTSYEQYF. The CDR3 DNA reads as TGTGCCAGCTCACCACCCACCTCCTACGAGCAGTACTTC.

This clonotype was detected a few times. J is TRBJ1-1 and V is TRBV5-1; D might be TRBD1 (5 bases). Germline V gives CDR1 SGHRS, CDR2 YFSETQ. This CDR3 spans 15 amino acids. The ends were cut back, 0 bases at V and 6 bases at J, with 15 bases in the middle. CDR3 in DNA: TGCGCCAGCAGCTTGGAGGCGGGGGTGGGCGCTGAAGCTTTCTTT. This codes for CASSLEAGVGAEAFF.

The gene calls are TRBV12-3 or TRBV12-4 and TRBJ1-2; D perhaps matches TRBD1 (5 bases). CDR3 size: 12 residues. V was cut by 4 bases and J by 6 bases, with 9 bases left in between. DNA of the CDR3: TGTGCCAGCAGTTATGGGGGAGATGGCTACACCTTC. Translated: CASSYGGDGYTF.

This clonotype was found a few times. The chain combines TRBV5-1 with TRBJ2-7; either TRBD1 or TRBD2 may fit D (5 bases each). Germline CDR1 and CDR2: SGHRS and YFSETQ. The CDR3 extends over 15 amino acids. The V end lost 4 bases, the J end lost 2 bases, and 16 bases lay between the germline ends. The CDR3 sequence is CASSQRPGPAYEQYF. The CDR3 DNA reads as TGCGCCAGCAGCCAGCGTCCGGGACCGGCCTACGAGCAGTACTTC.

The chain uses TRBV5-1 and TRBJ1-2, with D perhaps matching TRBD1 (6 bases). Germline V gene lookup returns CDR1 SGHRS and CDR2 YFSETQ. This CDR3 contains 14 residues. V lost 3 bases and J 4 bases, leaving 13 bases between the germline ends. For the CDR3, the DNA is TGCGCCAGCAGCTCACAGGGAGCTGGCTATGGCTACACCTTC. Protein: CASSSQGAGYGYTF.

In this sample, this clonotype turned up a few times. The rearrangement joins TRBV5-1 to TRBJ2-3, with D hard to call. Germline loops: CDR1 SGHRS, CDR2 YFSETQ. Trimming removed 5 bases at V and 5 bases at J, with 6 bases between. CDR3 size: 11 residues. CDR3 coding DNA: TGCGCCAGCAGATCGATAGATACGCAGTATTTT. Its translation is CASRSIDTQYF.

The chain has TRBV11-2 and TRBJ2-1; 10 nucleotides align to TRBD2. Germline V gene data show CDR1 as SGHAT and CDR2 as FQNNGV. With 1 base clipped from V and 6 bases from J, the junction kept 15 bases outside the gene matches. This CDR3 region has 19 residues. In DNA form, the CDR3 reads TGTGCCAGCAGCTTAGGGGGGGGGACTAGCGAGTTAAAATCCAATGAGCAGTTCTTC. Residues: CASSLGGGTSELKSNEQFF.

The V call is TRBV20-1, the J call TRBJ2-2, with 11 nucleotides matching TRBD1. Germline V gene lookup returns CDR1 DFQATT and CDR2 SNEGSKA (reference sequence). With 5 bases clipped from V and 7 bases from J, the junction kept 6 bases outside the gene matches. This CDR3 has 14 residues. The CDR3 here is CSARTGGVNGELFF. The CDR3 DNA reads as TGCAGTGCTCGGACAGGGGGCGTGAACGGGGAGCTGTTTTTT.

V is TRBV4-1 and J is TRBJ2-7; D ambiguous. The CDR3 runs to 13 residues. Germline CDR1 and CDR2: MGHRA and YSYEKL. Deletions cut 2 bases from V and 5 bases from J, with 10 bases between. CDR3 sequence: CASSQRPDHEQYF. In nucleotides, the CDR3 is TGCGCCAGCAGCCAACGACCCGACCACGAGCAGTACTTC.

This clonotype was observed a handful of times. The chain recombines TRBV5-1 with TRBJ2-3; unclear D gene. Trimming pared 0 bases from V and 0 bases from J, leaving 5 bases between. This CDR3 is 14 amino acids long. CDR1 is SGHRS, CDR2 YFSETQ, per germline. CDR3: CASSLAESTDTQYF. As DNA, the CDR3 is TGCGCCAGCAGCTTGGCGGAGAGCACAGATACGCAGTATTTT.